The rows below give T cell receptor beta chains drawn from one sample of a study of cytomegalovirus exposure and HLA in healthy donors. Assay used: immunoSEQ multiplex PCR; TCRdb lists only in-frame clones, some missing. The sample contains 140,000 to 150,000 clones, around three quarters of which appear only once. Sequenced input: PBMCs. The receptors shown here come from a woman in her sixties in good health and CMV-seropositive. The CDR3 runs from the conserved cysteine through the conserved F or W. D genes are given only for firm matches. Only some rows state a clone size, as once, few, many or a class for expanded clones.

V: TRBV28
size: -
D: -
J: TRBJ1-2
CDR3: CASSFGQYYGYTF
DNA: TGTGCCAGCAGTTTTGGTCAGTACTATGGCTACACCTTC

V: TRBV19
size: -
D: -
J: TRBJ1-1
CDR3: CASRTVGPNTEAFF
DNA: TGTGCCAGTCGCACCGTGGGCCCGAACACTGAAGCTTTCTTT

V: TRBV5-1
size: -
D: TRBD1
J: TRBJ2-1
CDR3: CASRRDRGTYNEQFF
DNA: TGCGCCAGCAGAAGGGACAGGGGGACCTACAATGAGCAGTTCTTC

V: TRBV2
size: -
D: TRBD1
J: TRBJ1-5
CDR3: CASQGENQPQHF
DNA: TGTGCCAGTCAGGGGGAAAATCAGCCCCAGCATTTT

V: TRBV4-2
size: few
D: TRBD1
J: TRBJ1-4
CDR3: CASSHADREAEKLFF
DNA: TGTGCCAGCAGCCATGCGGACAGGGAGGCTGAAAAACTGTTTTTT

V: TRBV2
size: once
D: TRBD1
J: TRBJ1-4
CDR3: CAGCQDRVTNEKLFF
DNA: TGTGCCGGATGTCAAGACAGGGTAACTAATGAAAAACTGTTTTTT

V: TRBV2
size: -
D: -
J: TRBJ1-2
CDR3: CASSEIRQGGSYTF
DNA: TGTGCCAGCAGTGAAATTAGGCAGGGTGGTAGCTACACCTTC

V: TRBV5-1
size: -
D: TRBD1
J: TRBJ2-5
CDR3: CASSLGQGAAQETQYF
DNA: TGCGCCAGCAGCTTAGGACAGGGGGCTGCACAAGAGACCCAGTACTTC

V: TRBV2
size: -
D: -
J: TRBJ1-2
CDR3: CASIGELGYGYTF
DNA: TGTGCCAGCATCGGGGAGTTGGGATATGGCTACACCTTC

V: TRBV30
size: -
D: -
J: TRBJ2-5
CDR3: CAWGGDGETQYF
DNA: TGTGCCTGGGGAGGGGACGGAGAGACCCAGTACTTC

V: TRBV4-1
size: -
D: TRBD1
J: TRBJ1-1
CDR3: CASSQVGLRQGGVEETEAFF
DNA: TGCGCCAGCAGCCAAGTAGGCTTGAGACAGGGTGGGGTGGAGGAGACTGAAGCTTTCTTT

V: TRBV2
size: -
D: -
J: TRBJ1-4
CDR3: CASSEAGVFEKLFF
DNA: TGTGCCAGCAGTGAAGCAGGGGTTTTTGAAAAACTGTTTTTT

V: TRBV29-1
size: -
D: -
J: TRBJ2-7
CDR3: CSVEEGGSEQYF
DNA: TGCAGCGTTGAAGAAGGCGGGTCCGAGCAGTACTTC

V: TRBV7-2
size: -
D: -
J: TRBJ2-4
CDR3: CASSPRLALGKNIQYF
DNA: TGTGCCAGCAGCCCCCGACTCGCCCTAGGCAAAAACATTCAGTACTTC

V: TRBV9
size: once
D: TRBD2
J: TRBJ2-7
CDR3: CASSEGLAGGSAYEQYF
DNA: TGTGCCAGCAGCGAGGGACTAGCGGGAGGATCGGCCTACGAGCAGTACTTC

V: TRBV6-1
size: many
D: -
J: TRBJ2-6
CDR3: CASSAGPGANVLTF
DNA: TGTGCCAGCAGTGCTGGGCCGGGGGCCAACGTCCTGACTTTC